The source of this T cell receptor beta chain is a study of cytomegalovirus exposure and HLA in healthy donors (dated by TCRdb to between 2016 and 2019). Background on the whole study: The 650 to 800 repertoires of the first cohort and the 120 validation repertoires were produced on the same platform, according to a later analysis. A separate validation cohort of roughly 130 different subjects was used in addition to the roughly 670-subject first cohort. The study aimed to test whether cataloging public T cell receptors could reveal signatures of past pathogen exposure. To predict cytomegalovirus infection status, the study combined high-throughput TCR immunosequencing, statistical association of individual TCRs with disease status, and machine learning. Here is what the overall study found, with its caveats: Of the cluster scores, approximately 94% were above 0 in a later analysis, which found that TCRs clustered in the first cohort also tended to co-occur in the 95 to 150 validation repertoires. In vitro tests confirmed that three of the cytomegalovirus-associated TCR beta chains recognize cytomegalovirus antigens. All 120 or so repertoires were used to score co-occurrence in the validation cohort in a later analysis, because that analysis had no HLA typing for the cohort. In the study, about 150 TCR beta chains were listed as associated with cytomegalovirus. Most TCR sequences were seen in very few donors, while some public TCRs were found in many individuals. It was suggested by the authors that the approach could potentially be generalized to other disease states and immunological phenotypes. The classifier was reported to diagnose cytomegalovirus status with high specificity and sensitivity in both the original and validation cohorts.

At the junction V is shortened by 6 bases and J by 7 bases; bases outside the gene matches: 11. From the cysteine through the phenylalanine, the CDR3 covers 15 amino acids. Of the read, only the CDR3 DNA is kept; its 45 bases are in frame from base 1. Taken from the germline V gene, the CDR1 and CDR2 loops are MNHEY and SVGAGI. The donors belonged to the validation cohort of about 130 subjects, which was separate from the approximately 700-subject first cohort. The protocol used for the library was the immunoSEQ multiplex PCR assay. Regarding the original processing steps: To diagnose cytomegalovirus status from the catalog of TCR beta chain sequences, a statistical classification framework was built. TCRdb carries this immuneACCESS record with in-frame sequences only. Its versions omit some clonotypes, under half of them owing to an unresolved V gene in the studies checked, with the rest unexplained. That table is the source of V, J and clone size, and D and trimming were worked out from the DNA. The sample table shows 60,000 to 70,000 clones, and about 89% are seen once. Over 1.5% of the sample goes to the ten largest clones.

A note on this clone: There is no known antigen for this receptor. Nothing much larger sits one base from this clone, and base qualities are not available.

Specimen: PBMCs. The chain was built from TRBV6-5 and TRBJ2-1; TRBD1 agrees with 8 junctional bases. The TCR sequence derives from a woman aged 18-29 years in good health and CMV-seronegative. Read as DNA, the sequence is TGTGCCAGCAGCCACCGACAGGGGACTCATAATGAGCAGTTCTTC. Its protein is CASSHRQGTHNEQFF.